This entry lists 27 T cell receptor beta chains sequenced from one sample in a study of shared clonotypes between healthy human individuals. Sequenced by immunoSEQ multiplex PCR; TCRdb stores in-frame clones only, minus some. Of 330,000 or so clones in the sample, approximately 74% were seen once. The sample taken for sequencing was memory CD4+ T cells sorted from blood. This sample's subset: CD45RA-negative fraction. These receptors were obtained from a man under 40 in good health.

This clone has a handful of counts. The V call is TRBV11-1, the J call TRBJ2-2, with 8 bases that match TRBD1. The CDR3 is 16 amino acids. CDR1 is SGHAT and CDR2 is FQDESV in the germline V gene (reference sequence). The junction had 7 bases not matched to a gene; V was cut back by 3 bases and J by 4 bases. CDR3 bases: TGTGCCAGCAGCTTTGACAGGGGTCCGCCCACCGGGGAGCTGTTTTTT. Translated: CASSFDRGPPTGELFF.

The chain couples TRBV18 to TRBJ1-4; 9 bases line up with TRBD1. Looked up from germline, CDR1 is KGHSH and CDR2 is LQKENI. V dropped 2 bases and J dropped 8; count of bases not matched to a gene: 9. The length of the CDR3 is 16 residues. The CDR3 DNA follows: TGTGCCAGCTCACCAATTTCCGGGACAGGGTTCGAAAAACTGTTTTTT. This gives the protein CASSPISGTGFEKLFF.

V usage is TRBV2 and J usage is TRBJ2-7; D uncertain. From germline, CDR1 is SNHLY and CDR2 FYNNEI. The V and J ends lost 5 bases and 2 bases respectively, with 10 bases between them. The CDR3 runs 13 residues. In nucleotides, the CDR3 is TGTGCCAGCAGTCGGCAGCACGCCTACGAGCAGTACTTC. It yields the protein CASSRQHAYEQYF. The entire variable domain, with the rest obtained from reference TRBV2 and TRBJ2-7, is as follows: EPEVTQTPSHQVTQMGQEVILRCVPISNHLYFYWYRQILGQKVEFLVSFYNNEISEKSEIFDDQFSVERPDGSNFTLKIRSTKLEDSAMYFCASSRQHAYEQYFGPGTRLTVT.

This chain connects TRBV29-1 to TRBJ1-2; no firm D call. The germline V and J ends were trimmed by 7 bases and 2 bases, with 8 bases remaining between them. The CDR3 contains 11 residues. Germline lookup yields CDR1 SQVTM and CDR2 ANQGSEA. CDR3 DNA sequence: TGCAGCGCGGAACAGAACTATGGCTACACCTTC. As protein: CSAEQNYGYTF.

The chain couples TRBV7-9 to TRBJ2-5; 7 nucleotides align to TRBD2. The tail of the sequence fits TRBJ2-7 better, so the J call may be wrong. Germline-derived CDR1 and CDR2 are SEHNR and FQNEAQ (reference sequence). This CDR3 is built from 14 residues. The CDR3, as DNA: TGTGCCAGCAGCTTGGCGGGAGTAGCCTACGAGCAGTACTTC. Translating it yields CASSLAGVAYEQYF.

The chain is built from TRBV30 and TRBJ1-5; D gene ambiguous. Germline CDR1 GTSNPN, CDR2 SVGIG (reference sequence). The V end lost 1 base, the J end lost 11 bases, and 12 bases lay between the germline ends. The CDR3 has 12 residues. The CDR3, as DNA: TGTGCCTGGAGTGCCCCCGGGCGGGCCCAGCATTTT. Protein: CAWSAPGRAQHF.

This clone was counted between two and nine times. This chain connects TRBV9 to TRBJ1-1; no clear D. CDR3 length equals 14 residues. V dropped 4 bases and J dropped 1 base, with 11 bases sitting between them. Germline V gene data show CDR1 as SGDLS and CDR2 as YYNGEE. DNA of the CDR3: TGTGCCAGCAGCCGTCAACAACAGAACACTGAAGCTTTCTTT. Amino acid sequence: CASSRQQQNTEAFF.

The V gene is TRBV7-9, the J gene TRBJ2-1; the D is unclear. V gave up 2 bases and J gave up 6 bases, with 8 bases separating them. The germline gives CDR1 SEHNR, CDR2 FQNEAQ (reference sequence). The CDR3 has 13 amino acids. DNA for the CDR3: TGTGCCAGCAGCTTAAATTCCGGCAATGAGCAGTTCTTC. Amino acid sequence: CASSLNSGNEQFF.

The gene calls are TRBV10-3 and TRBJ2-1; tentatively, D is TRBD1 (6 bases). CDR3 length: 14 residues. CDR1 and CDR2 from the germline V gene are ENHRY and SYGVKD. V lost 2 bases, J lost 8 bases, and 13 bases lay in between. This CDR3 reads CAISELQGMDEQFF. The CDR3 DNA is TGTGCCATCAGTGAGCTCCAGGGGATGGATGAGCAGTTCTTC.

The chain couples TRBV5-8 to TRBJ1-2; D perhaps matches TRBD1 (5 bases). Germline CDR1 is SGHTS and CDR2 is YDEGEE. This CDR3 comprises 16 residues. With 8 bases removed from V and 0 bases from J, the gap between germline ends came to 20 bases. The CDR3 region is CASRPREALANYGYTF. CDR3 nucleotide sequence: TGTGCCAGTAGACCCAGGGAGGCGCTAGCTAACTATGGCTACACCTTC.

The table lists this clone with a few counts. Here the CDR3 DNA reads TGTGCCAGTAGTTTACGTCGGGCCCCAGATACGCAGTATTTT. It codes for CASSLRRAPDTQYF. The chain employs TRBV19 and TRBJ2-3; no definite D call. The CDR3 runs to 14 residues. V was shortened by 5 bases and J by 4 bases, with 13 bases between the two germline ends. Germline values: CDR1 LNHDA, CDR2 SQIVND (reference sequence).

The rearrangement uses TRBV5-1 and TRBJ1-5; no definite D call. The germline V and J ends were trimmed by 2 bases and 6 bases, with 9 bases remaining between them. The CDR3 sequence is 13 residues long. Germline loops: CDR1 SGHRS, CDR2 YFSETQ. The CDR3 loop is CASSFSPFQPQHF. For the CDR3, the DNA is TGCGCCAGCAGCTTCTCTCCCTTTCAGCCCCAGCATTTT.

The J gene is TRBJ2-1, the V gene TRBV4-3, with D tentatively TRBD2 (5 bases). V was shortened by 3 bases and J by 10 bases, with 19 bases between the two germline ends. Germline assignment: CDR1 LGHNA and CDR2 YSLEER. The CDR3 extends over 15 amino acids. This CDR3 is CASSQDPLGRGEQFF. The CDR3 DNA reads TGCGCCAGCAGCCAGGACCCCCTAGGAAGAGGGGAGCAGTTCTTC.

This clone was picked up one time. DNA of the CDR3: TGTGCCAGCAGTGTCAGGACAGGGACGATCCCTGAAGCTTTCTTT. This sequence encodes CASSVRTGTIPEAFF. The chain joins TRBV6-1 to TRBJ1-1, with 8 positions matching TRBD1. The CDR3 consists of 15 residues. Germline CDR1 and CDR2: MNHNS and SASEGT. J gave up 6 bases and V 4 bases, and 10 bases lay outside the gene matches.

The chain links TRBV25-1 to TRBJ2-3; 9 bases match TRBD1. V shed 10 bases and J 4 bases; nucleotides not matched to a gene: 12. The CDR3 loop spans 15 amino acids. Germline V lookup: CDR1 MGHDK, CDR2 SYGVNS. CDR3 coding DNA: TGTGCCACCGAATCGAATAGACAGGGGGCAGATACGCAGTATTTT. This codes for CATESNRQGADTQYF.

The chain combines TRBV5-1 with TRBJ1-1; D gene ambiguous. V was shortened by 1 base and J by 1 base, with 8 bases between the two germline ends. In germline, CDR1 is SGHRS, CDR2 YFSETQ. The CDR3 spans 14 residues. In DNA form, the CDR3 reads TGCGCCAGCAGCTTGTCCGGGCCGAACACTGAAGCTTTCTTT. Translated, it gives CASSLSGPNTEAFF.

The chain links TRBV6-1 to TRBJ2-7; TRBD2 agrees at 11 bases. Germline values: CDR1 MNHNS, CDR2 SASEGT. This CDR3 comprises 14 residues. V shed 1 base, J shed 7 bases, and the junction held 3 bases outside the gene matches. The CDR3 bases are TGTGCCAGCAGTGAAGGACTAGCGGGAAGGGAGCAGTACTTC. Amino acids: CASSEGLAGREQYF.

This sequence joins TRBV4-2 and TRBJ2-7; 10 positions agree with TRBD2. Germline CDR1 reads LGHNA; CDR2 reads YNFKEQ. The trim removed 4 bases at V and 5 bases at J, leaving 11 bases unmatched. The CDR3 has 16 amino acids. The CDR3 loop reads CASSLGLAGEYDEQYF. The CDR3 DNA follows: TGTGCCAGCAGCCTCGGTCTAGCGGGAGAATACGACGAGCAGTACTTC.

The V call is TRBV27, the J call TRBJ1-1; TRBD1 might be the D (6 bases). CDR1 and CDR2 from the germline V gene are MNHEY and SMNVEV (reference sequence). V was trimmed by 6 bases and J by 1 base, leaving 15 bases between them. The CDR3 has 15 amino acids. The CDR3 DNA reads TGTGCCAGCAGGGGCTCCGGGACACGGAACACTGAAGCTTTCTTT. This gives the protein CASRGSGTRNTEAFF.

V gene TRBV9 combines with J gene TRBJ1-2; D might be TRBD1 (5 bases). CDR1 is SGDLS and CDR2 is YYNGEE in the germline V gene. The CDR3 is 15 residues long. V shed 0 bases and J shed 5 bases, with 14 bases lying between them. The CDR3 protein is CASSVDRNPSYGYTF. In DNA form, the CDR3 reads TGTGCCAGCAGCGTAGACAGGAATCCTTCTTATGGCTACACCTTC.

The chain carries TRBV5-1 and TRBJ2-2; possibly TRBD2 for D (6 bases). V gave up 4 bases and J gave up 4 bases, with 17 bases separating them. There are 16 residues in the CDR3. In germline, CDR1 is SGHRS, CDR2 YFSETQ. CDR3 DNA sequence: TGCGCCAGCAGCCTCTTGGCCGGGGGAGGCACCGGGGAGCTGTTTTTT. Translating gives CASSLLAGGGTGELFF.

This chain uses TRBV5-5 with TRBJ2-7; D may be TRBD1 or TRBD2 (5 bases each). V was shortened by 2 bases and J by 2 bases, with 17 bases between the two germline ends. The CDR3 length is 16 residues. Germline CDR1 reads SGHKS; CDR2 reads YYEKEE (reference sequence). The CDR3 loop is CASSFDRGANTYEQYF. CDR3 in DNA: TGTGCCAGCAGCTTCGATCGAGGGGCCAATACCTACGAGCAGTACTTC.

This chain connects TRBV9 to TRBJ2-1; 7 positions agree with TRBD2. CDR1 and CDR2 (germline): SGDLS, YYNGEE. This CDR3 region has 18 residues. The trim removed 4 bases at V and 3 bases at J, leaving 16 bases unmatched. CDR3 sequence: CASSPPIYSGSVYNEQFF. DNA of the CDR3: TGTGCCAGCAGCCCCCCGATTTATAGCGGGTCAGTCTACAATGAGCAGTTCTTC.

The J gene is TRBJ2-1, the V gene TRBV5-4, with 10 nucleotides matching TRBD2. This CDR3 is built from 15 residues. In germline, CDR1 is SGHNT, CDR2 YYREEE (reference sequence). V lost 4 bases and J lost 9; bases outside the gene matches: 10. The CDR3 is CASSVSGRRSGEQFF. DNA for the CDR3: TGTGCCAGCAGCGTTAGCGGGAGGAGGTCGGGTGAGCAGTTCTTC.

V and J are TRBV5-4 and TRBJ2-1; 9 bases are shared with TRBD2. The CDR3 length is 15 residues. Trimming at V came to 4 bases and at J to 2 bases, leaving 4 bases not matched to a gene. Germline lookup yields CDR1 SGHNT and CDR2 YYREEE (reference sequence). The chain's CDR3 is CASSPSGRPYNEQFF. For the CDR3, the DNA is TGTGCCAGCAGCCCGAGCGGGAGGCCCTACAATGAGCAGTTCTTC.

On this clone itself: This may be a read error: a much more frequent sequence differs by one nucleotide. The chain links TRBV5-4 to TRBJ2-2; 10 bases map to TRBD2. The germline V gene encodes CDR1 SGHNT and CDR2 YYREEE (reference sequence). This CDR3 spans 14 amino acids. J was trimmed by 6 bases and V by 1 base; bases with no gene match: 0. In DNA form, the CDR3 reads TGTGCCAGCAGCTTGAGCGGGAGGGCCGGGGAGCTGTTTTTT. Protein sequence: CASSLSGRAGELFF.

This clone was observed a few times. The rearrangement joins TRBV9 to TRBJ2-3; TRBD2 is a possible D gene (5 bases). There are 18 residues in the CDR3. Per the germline V gene, CDR1 is SGDLS and CDR2 is YYNGEE. V lost 3 bases and J 1 base, leaving 21 bases between the germline ends. CDR3: CASSASGAAPGGTDTQYF. CDR3 DNA: TGTGCCAGCAGCGCATCAGGTGCGGCACCCGGGGGCACAGATACGCAGTATTTT.